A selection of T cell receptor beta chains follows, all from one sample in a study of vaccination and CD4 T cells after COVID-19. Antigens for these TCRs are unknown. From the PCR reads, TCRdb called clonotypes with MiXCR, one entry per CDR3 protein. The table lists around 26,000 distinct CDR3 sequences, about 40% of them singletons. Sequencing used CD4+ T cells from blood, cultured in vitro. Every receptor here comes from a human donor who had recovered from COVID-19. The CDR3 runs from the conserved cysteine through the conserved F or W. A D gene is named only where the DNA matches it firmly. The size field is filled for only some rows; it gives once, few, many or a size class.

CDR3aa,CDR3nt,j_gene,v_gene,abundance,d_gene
CASAASTGGYGYTF,TGTGCCAGCGCAGCCTCGACGGGGGGCTATGGCTACACCTTC,TRBJ1-2,TRBV28,.,.
CASSPGTGVNGYTF,TGTGCCAGCAGCCCGGGGACAGGGGTGAATGGCTACACCTTC,TRBJ1-2,TRBV6-1,.,TRBD1
CASKHPGSISYEQYF,TGTGCCAGCAAGCATCCCGGGTCTATCTCCTACGAGCAGTACTTC,TRBJ2-7,TRBV2,.,.
CSASGARAGYQETQYF,TGCAGTGCTAGCGGGGCTCGGGCGGGGTACCAAGAGACCCAGTACTTC,TRBJ2-5,TRBV20-1,.,.
CASRITGDGNTIYF,TGTGCCAGCAGAATTACAGGGGATGGAAACACCATATATTTT,TRBJ1-3,TRBV6-1,.,TRBD1
CSARGLLAGGLGETQYF,TGCAGTGCTAGAGGTCTACTAGCGGGGGGATTGGGAGAGACCCAGTACTTC,TRBJ2-5,TRBV20-1,.,TRBD2
CASSGLSGGTGELFF,TGTGCCAGCAGTGGCCTTAGCGGGGGTACCGGGGAGCTGTTTTTT,TRBJ2-2,TRBV6-1,few,TRBD2
CASSLYKEYNEQFF,TGTGCCAGCAGCTTATATAAGGAATACAATGAGCAGTTCTTC,TRBJ2-1,TRBV7-2,once,.
CASGPPAGTGGARGGRRSEQYF,TGTGCCAGTGGCCCCCCCGCCGGGACAGGGGGCGCTCGTGGCGGGAGAAGGAGCGAGCAGTACTTC,TRBJ2-7,TRBV19,.,TRBD1
CASSPSHPDTQYF,TGTGCCAGCAGTCCCTCACACCCAGATACGCAGTATTTT,TRBJ2-3,TRBV28,.,.
CASSRTGSEQYF,TGTGCCAGCAGTCGGACAGGGAGCGAGCAGTACTTC,TRBJ2-7,TRBV12-3/TRBV12-4,.,TRBD1
CASSPGQLNEKLFF,TGTGCCAGCAGCCCGGGACAGCTTAATGAAAAACTGTTTTTT,TRBJ1-4,TRBV7-9,.,TRBD1
CASSYSSAGNNEQFF,TGTGCCAGCAGTTACTCGTCAGCGGGGAACAATGAGCAGTTCTTC,TRBJ2-1,TRBV6-5,.,TRBD2
CASSEGLAAETQYF,TGTGCCAGCAGTGAAGGGCTAGCAGCGGAGACCCAGTACTTC,TRBJ2-5,TRBV2,.,.
CASSDVGTDEQFF,TGCGCCAGCAGTGATGTGGGGACCGATGAGCAGTTCTTC,TRBJ2-1,TRBV10-1,.,.
CASGVRGQQPQHF,TGTGCCAGCGGCGTGAGGGGACAACAGCCCCAGCATTTT,TRBJ1-5,TRBV7-2,medium-sized,.
CSAPRGDRGIGSEAFF,TGCAGTGCGCCTCGAGGGGATAGGGGTATAGGCTCTGAAGCTTTCTTT,TRBJ1-1,TRBV20-1,few,.
CSVDTDRTTGELFF,TGCAGCGTTGATACGGACAGGACCACCGGGGAGCTGTTTTTT,TRBJ2-2,TRBV29-1,.,TRBD1
CSARKKSTDTQYF,TGCAGTGCTAGGAAGAAGAGCACAGATACGCAGTATTTT,TRBJ2-3,TRBV20-1,few,.
CATSDVLEVSSYEQYF,TGTGCCACCAGTGATGTTCTGGAGGTAAGCTCCTACGAGCAGTACTTC,TRBJ2-7,TRBV24-1,.,.
CASSDSGTGELFF,TGTGCCAGCAGTGACTCCGGGACCGGGGAGCTGTTTTTT,TRBJ2-2,TRBV6-4,.,.
CASSLPGQGGSPLHF,TGTGCCAGCAGCTTACCGGGACAGGGGGGCTCACCCCTCCACTTT,TRBJ1-6,TRBV5-6,.,TRBD1
CASRVEAALNTEAFF,TGTGCCAGCAGAGTGGAGGCGGCCTTGAACACTGAAGCTTTCTTT,TRBJ1-1,TRBV2,few,.
CASSLQGGNTGELFF,TGCGCCAGCAGCTTGCAGGGAGGCAACACCGGGGAGCTGTTTTTT,TRBJ2-2,TRBV5-1,.,.
CASSQDKAGTPYGYTF,TGCGCCAGCAGCCAAGATAAGGCCGGGACACCCTATGGCTACACCTTC,TRBJ1-2,TRBV4-1,.,.
CSARGGLAGVGKTQYF,TGCAGTGCTAGAGGAGGTTTAGCGGGAGTAGGAAAGACCCAGTACTTC,TRBJ2-5,TRBV20-1,.,TRBD2
CASSEGASIGDTQYF,TGTGCCAGCAGTGAGGGGGCATCCATAGGAGATACGCAGTATTTT,TRBJ2-3,TRBV6-1,.,.
CASSLAGTNTGELFF,TGTGCCAGCAGCTTAGCTGGGACGAACACCGGGGAGCTGTTTTTT,TRBJ2-2,TRBV11-1,few,.
CASSRHRDSNQPQHF,TGTGCCAGCAGTAGACACAGGGATAGCAATCAGCCCCAGCATTTT,TRBJ1-5,TRBV6-2/TRBV6-3,few,.
CASSLLYGWVTSGNTIYF,TGTGCCAGCAGCTTATTATACGGATGGGTGACCTCTGGAAACACCATATATTTT,TRBJ1-3,TRBV7-9,.,.